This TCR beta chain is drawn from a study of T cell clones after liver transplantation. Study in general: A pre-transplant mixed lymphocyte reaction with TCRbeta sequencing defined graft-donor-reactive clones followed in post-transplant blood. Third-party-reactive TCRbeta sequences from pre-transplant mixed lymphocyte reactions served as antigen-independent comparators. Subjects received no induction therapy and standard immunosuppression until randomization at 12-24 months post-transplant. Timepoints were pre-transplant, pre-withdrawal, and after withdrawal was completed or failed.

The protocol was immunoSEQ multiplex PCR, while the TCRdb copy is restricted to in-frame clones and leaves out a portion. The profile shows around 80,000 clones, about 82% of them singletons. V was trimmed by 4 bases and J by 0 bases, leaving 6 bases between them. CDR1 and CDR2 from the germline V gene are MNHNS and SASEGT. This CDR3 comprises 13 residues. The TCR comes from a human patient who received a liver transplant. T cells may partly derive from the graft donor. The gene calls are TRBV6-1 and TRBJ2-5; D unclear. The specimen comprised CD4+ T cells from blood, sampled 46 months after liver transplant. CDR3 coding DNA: TGTGCCAGCAGTGTGGGGTACCAAGAGACCCAGTACTTC. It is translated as CASSVGYQETQYF.